Below, 21 T cell receptor beta chains from the same sample are listed, as sequenced in a study of T cells in Graves' hyperthyroidism and ophthalmopathy. There were TCR beta CDR3 regions amplified from RNA transcripts. First-round RT-PCR targeting the TCR CDR3 was performed with the HTBI primer set. TCRdb recomputed calls from the multiplex PCR reads with MiXCR, one row per CDR3 protein. The sample holds roughly 250,000 distinct CDR3 sequences, about 17% seen once. The sequenced material came from blood. These receptors originate from a woman between 18 and 29 years old with Graves' ophthalmopathy.

This clonotype was recorded many times. This chain uses TRBV29-1 with TRBJ1-1; TRBD1 might be the D (5 bases). This CDR3 comprises 13 residues. Trimming took off 6 bases at V and 1 base at J, with 12 bases between the two ends. Looked up from germline, CDR1 is SQVTM and CDR2 is ANQGSEA. The CDR3 DNA is TGCAGCGTCGCTCTCCAGGGGAACACTGAAGCTTTCTTT. It codes for CSVALQGNTEAFF.

This clonotype was observed a handful of times. V gene TRBV19 combines with J gene TRBJ2-2, with 7 bases lining up with TRBD1. Germline CDR1 reads LNHDA; CDR2 reads SQIVND (reference sequence). The V and J ends lost 9 bases and 0 bases, in that order; junction bases with no gene match: 4. This CDR3 has 14 amino acids. CDR3 sequence: CASTGQANTGELFF. For the CDR3, the DNA is TGTGCCAGCACCGGACAGGCGAACACCGGGGAGCTGTTTTTT.

The chain employs TRBV6-1 and TRBJ1-2; tentatively, D is TRBD1 (6 bases). The length of the CDR3 is 14 residues. Germline CDR1 MNHNS, CDR2 SASEGT. V gave up 7 bases and J gave up 8 bases, with 20 bases separating them. The CDR3 loop is CASTQTQGLRGYTF. In DNA, the CDR3 is TGTGCCAGCACCCAAACACAGGGCCTGCGGGGCTACACCTTC.

This clonotype was recorded at least ten times. The chain carries TRBV20-1 and TRBJ2-4; tentatively, D is TRBD2 (7 bases). This CDR3 is 15 amino acids long. CDR1 is DFQATT, CDR2 SNEGSKA, per germline (reference sequence). V was trimmed by 0 bases and J by 8 bases, leaving 17 bases between them. The CDR3 reads CSARELAGARDIQYF. Written as DNA, the CDR3 is TGCAGTGCTAGAGAACTGGCGGGGGCCCGGGACATTCAGTACTTC.

This clonotype was recorded at least ten times. The gene calls are TRBV29-1 and TRBJ1-1; 8 bases are shared with TRBD1. With V trimmed by 1 base and J by 4 bases, 11 bases remained unmatched. Germline values: CDR1 SQVTM, CDR2 ANQGSEA. This CDR3 contains 16 residues. In DNA form, the CDR3 reads TGCAGCGTTGAAGGGGGGGACAGGATTGGAAGCACTGAAGCTTTCTTT. Translated, it gives CSVEGGDRIGSTEAFF.

This clonotype has a count of ten or more. The gene calls are TRBV6-2 or TRBV6-3 and TRBJ1-1; weak D call: TRBD1 (6 bases). This CDR3 spans 16 amino acids. Per the germline V gene, CDR1 is MNHEY and CDR2 is SVGEGT. Between the trimmed V and J ends, which lost 2 bases and 0 bases, there was a span of 13 bases. The CDR3 protein is CASSYEPGQLNTEAFF. As DNA, the CDR3 is TGTGCCAGCAGTTACGAACCGGGACAATTGAACACTGAAGCTTTCTTT.

Note on this clonotype: A much larger clone sits a single nucleotide away, making a read error possible. V is TRBV10-3 and J is TRBJ2-3; 13 nucleotides align to TRBD2. This CDR3 has 15 amino acids. Germline V CDR1 and CDR2: ENHRY, SYGVKD. As DNA, the CDR3 is TGTGCCATCAGCGGGACTAGCGGGGTCACAGGTACGCAGTATTTT. It codes for CAISGTSGVTGTQYF.

There are many counts of this clonotype. This chain links TRBV20-1 with TRBJ2-1; D is possibly TRBD2 (6 bases). Germline V gene sequence: CDR1 DFQATT, CDR2 SNEGSKA (reference sequence). This CDR3 is 14 amino acids long. Between the trimmed V and J ends, which lost 5 bases and 2 bases, there was a span of 13 bases. The CDR3, as DNA: TGCAGTGCTTTAGCGGAGTCCGCCTACAATGAGCAGTTCTTC. Encoded protein: CSALAESAYNEQFF.

V gene TRBV2 combines with J gene TRBJ1-6, with D tentatively TRBD1 (5 bases). Trimming removed 1 base from V and 1 base from J, with 5 bases in between. Germline CDR1 and CDR2: SNHLY and FYNNEI. The CDR3 length is 15 residues. This chain's CDR3 is CASSEDRSYNSPLHF. CDR3 bases: TGTGCCAGCAGTGAAGACAGGTCCTATAATTCACCCCTCCACTTT.

The V and J genes are TRBV20-1 and TRBJ2-5; 7 bases line up with TRBD1. There are 17 residues in the CDR3. V trimming: 4 bases; J trimming: 2 bases; junction bases outside the gene matches: 16. Per germline, CDR1 DFQATT and CDR2 SNEGSKA (reference sequence). The CDR3 spells CSATPLTGTEIQETQYF. The CDR3 coding sequence is TGCAGTGCTACTCCTCTTACCGGGACAGAGATTCAAGAGACCCAGTACTTC.

This clonotype was detected ten times or more. J is TRBJ2-7 and V is TRBV3-1; the match to TRBD1 covers 9 bases. The CDR3 is 15 amino acids. CDR1 is LGHDT and CDR2 is YNNKEL in the germline V gene (reference sequence). V shed 7 bases, J shed 5 bases, and the junction held 12 bases outside the gene matches. The DNA of the CDR3 is TGTGCCAGCAAGGGTCCGGGTGGGACAGGGCACGAGCAGTACTTC. It yields the protein CASKGPGGTGHEQYF.

In its sample, this clonotype was seen many times. The chain couples TRBV7-3 to TRBJ2-1, with TRBD2 matching 12 bases. This CDR3 region has 17 residues. The trim removed 3 bases at V and 6 bases at J, leaving 9 bases unmatched. CDR1 and CDR2 (germline): SGHTA, FQGTGA. CDR3 in amino acids: CASSFQGLAGHFNEQFF. CDR3 DNA: TGTGCCAGCAGCTTCCAGGGACTAGCGGGTCATTTCAATGAGCAGTTCTTC.

This clonotype was counted many times. This sequence joins TRBV6-1 and TRBJ2-2, with a possible D match to TRBD1 (5 bases). Germline values: CDR1 MNHNS, CDR2 SASEGT. The CDR3 is 18 residues long. V lost 5 bases and J lost 4, with 23 bases in between. The CDR3, as DNA: TGTGCCAGCAGTCTCCGGGCAGGGCAGACTCGGGTCACCGGGGAGCTGTTTTTT. Amino acid sequence: CASSLRAGQTRVTGELFF.

This clonotype has more than one count but fewer than ten. V and J are TRBV13 and TRBJ2-2; the D is unclear. Germline CDR1 and CDR2: PRHDT and FYEKMQ (reference sequence). V shed 3 bases and J shed 7 bases, with 12 bases lying between them. This CDR3 is 14 amino acids long. This CDR3 reads CASSFPDRSGELFF. The CDR3 bases are TGTGCCAGCAGCTTCCCCGATCGGAGCGGGGAGCTGTTTTTT.

This clonotype was recorded at least ten times. The CDR3 region is CASSPGLARTGNNEQFF. CDR3 DNA: TGTGCCAGCAGCCCCGGACTAGCCCGGACCGGAAACAATGAGCAGTTCTTC. J is TRBJ2-1 and V is TRBV3-1; 8 bases fit TRBD2. Germline assignment: CDR1 LGHDT and CDR2 YNNKEL (reference sequence). CDR3 size: 17 residues. The trim removed 4 bases at V and 5 bases at J, leaving 13 bases unmatched.

In this sample, this clonotype turned up many times. V is TRBV28 and J is TRBJ2-1; D is unclear. The CDR3 runs to 13 residues. CDR1 and CDR2 from the germline V gene are MDHEN and SYDVKM. V shed 6 bases and J shed 6 bases, with 12 bases lying between them. The CDR3 region has the DNA TGTGCCAGCAGGCGCTATCAGCCCAATGAGCAGTTCTTC. As protein: CASRRYQPNEQFF. Looking up the rest from reference TRBV28 and TRBJ2-1 gives the full variable domain: DVKVTQSSRYLVKRTGEKVFLECVQDMDHENMFWYRQDPGLGLRLIYFSYDVKMKEKGDIPEGYSVSREKKERFSLILESASTNQTSMYLCASRRYQPNEQFFGPGTRLTVL.

This clonotype came up many times. This chain connects TRBV6-2 or TRBV6-3 to TRBJ1-5; D is unresolved. Germline-derived CDR1 and CDR2 are MNHEY and SVGEGT. Trimming stripped 1 base from V and 4 bases from J, with 2 bases between. This CDR3 has 12 residues. The CDR3 sequence is CASSYWNQPQHF. The CDR3 DNA follows: TGTGCCAGCAGTTACTGGAATCAGCCCCAGCATTTT.

With regard to this clonotype: This sequence may be a read error, since a much larger clone differs from it by one base. V is TRBV28 and J is TRBJ2-7; no clear D gene. CDR3 length: 12 residues. Germline CDR1 MDHEN, CDR2 SYDVKM. The CDR3 nucleotides are TGTGCCGGCAGTTTAAACAGCCCCGAGCAGTACTTC. Its translation: CAGSLNSPEQYF.

This clonotype was picked up many times. The rearrangement uses TRBV3-1 and TRBJ1-2; TRBD1 agrees at 7 bases. Germline CDR1 LGHDT, CDR2 YNNKEL (reference sequence). The trim removed 0 bases at V and 4 bases at J, leaving 17 bases unmatched. The CDR3 runs to 19 residues. This CDR3 reads CASSQDIIASDRETYGYTF. As DNA, the CDR3 is TGTGCCAGCAGCCAAGATATTATAGCCTCCGACAGGGAGACCTATGGCTACACCTTC.

V and J are TRBV19 and TRBJ2-3; 8 bases line up with TRBD1. Germline CDR1 LNHDA, CDR2 SQIVND (reference sequence). Unmatched junction bases numbered 1, after V lost 4 bases and J lost 1 base. This CDR3 region has 14 residues. CDR3 DNA: TGTGCCAGTAGTACGACAGGGGGCACAGATACGCAGTATTTT. Amino acid sequence: CASSTTGGTDTQYF.

This chain links TRBV19 with TRBJ2-6; no firm D call. The V end was cut by 3 bases, the J end by 0 bases, with 6 bases between. The germline V gene has CDR1 LNHDA and CDR2 SQIVND (reference sequence). This CDR3 contains 15 residues. The CDR3 loop reads CASSMQSSGANVLTF. The CDR3 DNA reads TGTGCCAGTAGTATGCAGTCCTCTGGGGCCAACGTCCTGACTTTC.